These T cell receptor beta chains were read from a single sample in a study of neoadjuvant nivolumab and ipilimumab in lung cancer. Sequenced by immunoSEQ multiplex PCR; TCRdb stores in-frame clones only, minus some. The sample has approximately 9,600 clones; 60% to 85% are singletons. The specimen was tumor tissue, collected after neoadjuvant nivolumab, alone or with ipilimumab, at or shortly before surgery. The receptors originated from an adult with non-small cell lung cancer. The CDR3 runs from the conserved cysteine through the conserved F or W. Each record gives: D gene, V gene, clone size, J gene, CDR3 protein, CDR3 DNA. A D gene is named only where the DNA matches it firmly. Clone size is not always given. Where it is, it says once, few, many or a class for expanded clones.

D gene: .
V gene: TRBV30
clone size: .
J gene: TRBJ1-1
CDR3 protein: CAWRRGGDPTEAFF
CDR3 DNA: TGTGCCTGGAGGAGAGGAGGGGACCCGACTGAAGCTTTCTTT

D gene: .
V gene: TRBV6-1
clone size: .
J gene: TRBJ1-2
CDR3 protein: CASSETRIQGNYGYTF
CDR3 DNA: TGTGCCAGCAGTGAAACTAGAATCCAGGGGAACTATGGCTACACCTTC

D gene: .
V gene: TRBV19
clone size: .
J gene: TRBJ2-1
CDR3 protein: CASSVDWVGEQFF
CDR3 DNA: TGTGCCAGTAGCGTAGACTGGGTGGGTGAGCAGTTCTTC

D gene: .
V gene: TRBV5-4
clone size: few
J gene: TRBJ2-1
CDR3 protein: CASSLYNEQFF
CDR3 DNA: TGTGCCAGCAGCTTGTACAATGAGCAGTTCTTC

D gene: TRBD1
V gene: TRBV6-1
clone size: .
J gene: TRBJ1-1
CDR3 protein: CASSGFPLGQGITEAFF
CDR3 DNA: TGTGCCAGCAGTGGATTCCCCTTAGGACAGGGGATCACTGAAGCTTTCTTT

D gene: .
V gene: TRBV11-1
clone size: .
J gene: TRBJ2-1
CDR3 protein: CASSLRVFYEQFF
CDR3 DNA: TGTGCCAGCAGCCTCAGGGTTTTTTATGAGCAGTTCTTC

D gene: TRBD1
V gene: TRBV29-1
clone size: .
J gene: TRBJ2-1
CDR3 protein: CSVLTGIDNEQFF
CDR3 DNA: TGCAGCGTACTGACAGGGATAGACAATGAGCAGTTCTTC

D gene: .
V gene: TRBV19
clone size: .
J gene: TRBJ2-7
CDR3 protein: CASSVQPDSYEQYF
CDR3 DNA: TGTGCCAGTAGTGTCCAACCAGACTCCTACGAGCAGTACTTC

D gene: .
V gene: TRBV11-3
clone size: few
J gene: TRBJ1-1
CDR3 protein: CASSLDAVGTEAFF
CDR3 DNA: TGTGCCAGCAGCTTAGACGCCGTGGGCACTGAAGCTTTCTTT

D gene: .
V gene: TRBV6-1
clone size: .
J gene: TRBJ2-7
CDR3 protein: CACGPVRTPEQYF
CDR3 DNA: TGTGCCTGCGGCCCGGTGCGTACCCCCGAGCAGTACTTC

D gene: TRBD2
V gene: TRBV5-1
clone size: .
J gene: TRBJ2-1
CDR3 protein: CASSLRLAGGADEQFF
CDR3 DNA: TGCGCCAGCAGCTTGAGACTAGCGGGAGGAGCAGATGAGCAGTTCTTC

D gene: .
V gene: TRBV7-9
clone size: .
J gene: TRBJ2-5
CDR3 protein: CASSRSLTRETQYF
CDR3 DNA: TGTGCCAGCAGCCGCAGTCTTACCCGGGAGACCCAGTACTTC

D gene: TRBD2
V gene: TRBV6-4
clone size: .
J gene: TRBJ2-1
CDR3 protein: CASSKTSGSLDNEQFF
CDR3 DNA: TGTGCCAGCAGTAAGACTAGCGGGAGCCTCGACAATGAGCAGTTCTTC

D gene: TRBD2
V gene: TRBV10-3
clone size: .
J gene: TRBJ2-3
CDR3 protein: CAISESEGRADTQYF
CDR3 DNA: TGTGCCATCAGTGAGTCGGAGGGGAGGGCAGATACGCAGTATTTT

D gene: .
V gene: TRBV4-1
clone size: once
J gene: TRBJ2-1
CDR3 protein: CASSREGASSYNEQFF
CDR3 DNA: TGCGCCAGCAGCCGGGAGGGGGCGAGCTCCTACAATGAGCAGTTCTTC

D gene: TRBD2
V gene: TRBV5-1
clone size: few
J gene: TRBJ2-7
CDR3 protein: CASSWGASGSYEQYF
CDR3 DNA: TGCGCCAGCAGCTGGGGGGCTAGCGGGAGTTACGAGCAGTACTTC

D gene: .
V gene: TRBV6-5
clone size: .
J gene: TRBJ1-3
CDR3 protein: CASSYSTSPGNTIYF
CDR3 DNA: TGTGCCAGCAGTTACTCGACCTCACCTGGAAACACCATATATTTT

D gene: .
V gene: TRBV5-3
clone size: .
J gene: TRBJ1-5
CDR3 protein: CAFCEGTFDQPQHF
CDR3 DNA: TGTGCCTTTTGCGAGGGGACTTTTGATCAGCCCCAGCATTTT

D gene: .
V gene: TRBV9
clone size: .
J gene: TRBJ2-7
CDR3 protein: CASSLTGVGYEQYF
CDR3 DNA: TGTGCCAGCAGCCTTACGGGTGTAGGCTACGAGCAGTACTTC

D gene: TRBD1
V gene: TRBV5-1
clone size: .
J gene: TRBJ1-1
CDR3 protein: CASSKDREWAFF
CDR3 DNA: TGCGCCAGCTCCAAGGACAGGGAGTGGGCTTTCTTT

D gene: TRBD1
V gene: TRBV7-9
clone size: .
J gene: TRBJ1-1
CDR3 protein: CASRSGGYREAFF
CDR3 DNA: TGTGCCAGCAGATCAGGGGGGTACAGAGAAGCTTTCTTT

D gene: TRBD2
V gene: TRBV18
clone size: .
J gene: TRBJ2-1
CDR3 protein: CASSPSSGAYNEQFF
CDR3 DNA: TGTGCCAGCTCACCCTCTAGCGGAGCTTACAATGAGCAGTTCTTC

D gene: TRBD1
V gene: TRBV7-9
clone size: .
J gene: TRBJ2-3
CDR3 protein: CASSPDRGSDTQYF
CDR3 DNA: TGTGCCAGCAGCCCGGACAGGGGGTCGGATACGCAGTATTTT

D gene: .
V gene: TRBV6-4
clone size: .
J gene: TRBJ2-1
CDR3 protein: CASSDSIEKNEQFF
CDR3 DNA: TGTGCCAGCAGTGACTCAATAGAGAAGAATGAGCAGTTCTTC

D gene: .
V gene: TRBV9
clone size: .
J gene: TRBJ2-3
CDR3 protein: CASSGGDTQYF
CDR3 DNA: TGTGCCAGCAGCGGTGGCGATACGCAGTATTTT

D gene: TRBD1
V gene: TRBV7-8
clone size: .
J gene: TRBJ2-1
CDR3 protein: CASSLRQGPTNEQFF
CDR3 DNA: TGTGCCAGCAGCTTAAGACAGGGGCCTACCAATGAGCAGTTCTTC

D gene: .
V gene: TRBV5-1
clone size: .
J gene: TRBJ2-1
CDR3 protein: CASSSEISGVYNEQFF
CDR3 DNA: TGCGCCAGCAGTTCCGAAATTAGCGGCGTCTACAATGAGCAGTTCTTC

D gene: .
V gene: TRBV7-2
clone size: .
J gene: TRBJ1-2
CDR3 protein: CASSLVRGAGYGYTF
CDR3 DNA: TGTGCCAGCAGCTTAGTGCGGGGGGCTGGCTATGGCTACACCTTC

D gene: .
V gene: TRBV6-5
clone size: few
J gene: TRBJ1-2
CDR3 protein: CASSYGLYGYTF
CDR3 DNA: TGTGCCAGCAGTTACGGGCTGTATGGCTACACCTTC

D gene: .
V gene: TRBV30
clone size: once
J gene: TRBJ2-6
CDR3 protein: CAWSAGANVLTF
CDR3 DNA: TGTGCCTGGAGTGCCGGGGCCAACGTCCTGACTTTC

D gene: .
V gene: TRBV27
clone size: .
J gene: TRBJ1-5
CDR3 protein: CASKQAPEGNQPQHF
CDR3 DNA: TGTGCCAGCAAACAGGCCCCTGAGGGCAATCAGCCCCAGCATTTT

D gene: TRBD1
V gene: TRBV9
clone size: .
J gene: TRBJ2-5
CDR3 protein: CASSVAAGGQETQYF
CDR3 DNA: TGTGCCAGCAGCGTAGCGGCAGGGGGCCAAGAGACCCAGTACTTC

D gene: TRBD2
V gene: TRBV7-9
clone size: .
J gene: TRBJ2-1
CDR3 protein: CASTPLGGSPYNEQFF
CDR3 DNA: TGTGCCAGCACCCCTCTCGGCGGGAGTCCCTACAATGAGCAGTTCTTC

D gene: .
V gene: TRBV4-2
clone size: .
J gene: TRBJ2-3
CDR3 protein: CASSQDPDYLDTQYF
CDR3 DNA: TGTGCCAGCAGCCAAGATCCAGACTACCTAGATACGCAGTATTTT

D gene: .
V gene: TRBV19
clone size: .
J gene: TRBJ1-1
CDR3 protein: CASSPSRDFLGTEAFF
CDR3 DNA: TGTGCCAGTAGTCCTTCACGGGACTTTCTGGGCACTGAAGCTTTCTTT

D gene: TRBD1
V gene: TRBV7-2
clone size: .
J gene: TRBJ1-2
CDR3 protein: CASSPTWSTGKGGYTF
CDR3 DNA: TGTGCCAGCAGCCCCACCTGGTCGACAGGGAAGGGCGGCTACACCTTC

D gene: .
V gene: TRBV12-2
clone size: .
J gene: TRBJ2-7
CDR3 protein: CASRWDFTYEQYF
CDR3 DNA: TGTGCAAGTCGCTGGGACTTCACCTACGAGCAGTACTTC

D gene: .
V gene: TRBV18
clone size: .
J gene: TRBJ2-2
CDR3 protein: CASSPPTGGNTGELFF
CDR3 DNA: TGTGCCAGCTCACCGCCGACCGGGGGTAACACCGGGGAGCTGTTTTTT

D gene: .
V gene: TRBV19
clone size: .
J gene: TRBJ2-3
CDR3 protein: CASSIRLGRSTDTQYF
CDR3 DNA: TGTGCCAGTAGTATTCGCCTCGGGAGAAGTACAGATACGCAGTATTTT

D gene: .
V gene: TRBV6-6
clone size: .
J gene: TRBJ1-3
CDR3 protein: CASSDSAGENTIYF
CDR3 DNA: TGTGCCAGCAGCGACAGTGCTGGTGAAAACACCATATATTTT

D gene: .
V gene: TRBV7-6
clone size: .
J gene: TRBJ2-3
CDR3 protein: CASSPREGAADTQYF
CDR3 DNA: TGTGCCAGCAGCCCCCGGGAAGGTGCTGCAGATACGCAGTATTTT

D gene: .
V gene: TRBV6-5
clone size: .
J gene: TRBJ1-4
CDR3 protein: CASRPEVWEKLFF
CDR3 DNA: TGTGCCAGCCGACCAGAAGTTTGGGAAAAACTGTTTTTT

D gene: .
V gene: TRBV6-1
clone size: .
J gene: TRBJ2-6
CDR3 protein: CASTKEYRLAF
CDR3 DNA: TGTGCCAGCACCAAGGAGTATCGGTTGGCTTTC

D gene: .
V gene: TRBV18
clone size: .
J gene: TRBJ2-1
CDR3 protein: CASSPPQGRDNEQFF
CDR3 DNA: TGTGCCAGCTCACCACCACAGGGCAGAGACAATGAGCAGTTCTTC

D gene: .
V gene: TRBV5-6
clone size: .
J gene: TRBJ1-5
CDR3 protein: CASSLLDQPQHF
CDR3 DNA: TGTGCCAGCAGCTTGTTGGATCAGCCCCAGCATTTT

D gene: TRBD1
V gene: TRBV6-1
clone size: .
J gene: TRBJ1-5
CDR3 protein: CASSVGQEGNQPQHF
CDR3 DNA: TGTGCCAGCAGCGTTGGACAGGAGGGCAATCAGCCCCAGCATTTT